This TCR beta chain was captured by sequencing in a study of blood T cell repertoires in COVID-19. As for the study in general: Specimens from acute and convalescent COVID-19 originated in the United States, Italy and Spain. From T cells, B-cell-depleted T cells, or PBMCs came the material, which was cDNA or gDNA.

CDR1 is DFQATT and CDR2 is SNEGSKA in the germline V gene (reference sequence). Trimming took 5 bases from V and 4 from J, leaving 8 bases between them. The CDR3 consists of 11 residues. Authors' processing steps: It was from reference gene primer amplification that nucleated cell counts were estimated. Profiled with immunoSEQ multiplex PCR; TCRdb holds only in-frame clones, not every one. That table is the source of V, J and clone size, and D and trimming were worked out from the DNA. The sample carries over 200,000 clones, around 80% recorded once. The clonotype was recovered from a human donor in a cohort sampled during active COVID-19. Sequenced: peripheral blood. This chain links TRBV20-1 with TRBJ1-1, with D unclear. This CDR3 reads CSAFGFTEAFF. The CDR3 DNA follows: TGCAGTGCTTTCGGGTTCACTGAAGCTTTCTTT.